These 22 T cell receptor beta chains originate from one sample sequenced in a study of blood T cell repertoires in COVID-19. This table comes from immunoSEQ multiplex PCR, and its TCRdb copy is limited to in-frame clones, with some not included. The sample lists about 480,000 clones, 85% to 90% occurring once. The sequenced sample was peripheral blood. All receptors come from a woman between 45 and 65 years old with COVID-19, enrolled during active disease.

The chain recombines TRBV24-1 with TRBJ2-3; 7 bases line up with TRBD2. Germline trimming cut 5 bases from V and 4 bases from J; bases unmatched to any gene: 14. Germline lookup yields CDR1 KGHDR and CDR2 SFDVKD. The CDR3 covers 17 residues. The CDR3 loop reads CATSGRGGTNPSDTQYF. The DNA for the CDR3 is TGTGCCACCAGTGGGAGGGGAGGGACCAACCCGTCAGATACGCAGTATTTT.

The chain uses TRBV21-1 and TRBJ1-5; the tabulated D call, TRBD1, remains unverified against the DNA. TRBV21-1 is a listed pseudogene. The CDR3 runs to 17 residues. CDR3 amino acids: CASSKNEGRDRGQPQHF. The CDR3 nucleotides are TGTGCCAGCAGCAAGAACGAAGGGCGGGACAGGGGTCAGCCCCAGCATTTT.

The V and J genes are TRBV11-2 and TRBJ2-7, with D unclear. V was shortened by 5 bases and J by 0 bases, with 11 bases between the two germline ends. Germline assignment: CDR1 SGHAT and CDR2 FQNNGV. CDR3 length: 14 amino acids. The CDR3 DNA follows: TGTGCCAGCAGCCCCTCTCCCCGCTCCTACGAGCAGTACTTC. This encodes CASSPSPRSYEQYF.

The V gene is TRBV12-5, the J gene TRBJ2-6, with D uncertain. V lost 2 bases, J lost 0 bases, and 5 bases lay in between. This CDR3 has 15 amino acids. Germline V gives CDR1 LGHNT, CDR2 FRNRAP. The CDR3 DNA is TGTGCTAGTGGTTTGCATCACTCTGGGGCCAACGTCCTGACTTTC. Protein: CASGLHHSGANVLTF.

This chain links TRBV4-1 with TRBJ1-2, with 10 bases aligning to TRBD1. In germline, CDR1 is MGHRA, CDR2 YSYEKL. This CDR3 is built from 14 residues. V lost 3 bases and J lost 8; bases outside the gene matches: 6. The CDR3 loop reads CASSQTGGWGGYTF. Written as DNA, the CDR3 is TGCGCCAGCAGCCAGACAGGGGGCTGGGGCGGCTACACCTTC.

Of note for this clone: One junction end disagrees with the germline gene, perhaps due to a read error. V is TRBV6-5 and J is TRBJ1-1; D gene ambiguous. The CDR3 length is 11 residues. Germline assignment: CDR1 MNHEY and CDR2 SVGAGI. This CDR3 is CANAPNSEAFF. DNA for the CDR3: TGTGCCAACGCACCCAACAGTGAAGCTTTCTTT.

The chain uses TRBV7-9 and TRBJ1-2; possible D gene TRBD1, 5 bases. V was pared by 2 bases and J by 3 bases, with 19 bases between. This CDR3 spans 17 amino acids. Germline V CDR1 and CDR2: SEHNR, FQNEAQ (reference sequence). The CDR3 loop reads CASSLMGREGSDYGYTF. CDR3 nucleotide sequence: TGTGCCAGCAGCTTAATGGGCAGGGAGGGATCCGACTATGGCTACACCTTC. Drawing the rest from reference TRBV7-9 and TRBJ1-2, the complete variable domain is DTGVSQNPRHKITKRGQNVTFRCDPISEHNRLYWYRQTLGQGPEFLTYFQNEAQLEKSRLLSDRFSAERPKGSFSTLEIQRTEQGDSAMYLCASSLMGREGSDYGYTFGSGTRLTVV.

This rearrangement joins TRBV19 to TRBJ1-1, with TRBD1 as a possible D gene (5 bases). CDR1 and CDR2 from the germline V gene are LNHDA and SQIVND (reference sequence). The CDR3 has 14 amino acids. V was trimmed by 8 bases and J by 2 bases, leaving 15 bases between them. The CDR3 loop is CASRPGLLNTEAFF. In DNA form, the CDR3 reads TGTGCCAGTCGACCGGGACTCCTTAACACTGAAGCTTTCTTT.

The rearrangement links TRBV27 to TRBJ1-2; 9 bases match TRBD1. The CDR3 spans 15 residues. V was pared by 7 bases and J by 2 bases, with 8 bases of the junction left unmatched. Germline V gives CDR1 MNHEY, CDR2 SMNVEV (reference sequence). DNA of the CDR3: TGTGCCAGCACTCGGACAGGGGAGGGAAACTATGGCTACACCTTC. This codes for CASTRTGEGNYGYTF.

A few counts support this clone. V usage is TRBV2 and J usage is TRBJ1-5, with 7 bases that match TRBD1. The CDR3 is 14 amino acids. Germline CDR1 and CDR2: SNHLY and FYNNEI. V shed 5 bases, J shed 5 bases, and the junction held 6 bases outside the gene matches. CDR3 sequence: CASSWTGGYQPQHF. As DNA, the CDR3 is TGTGCCAGCAGTTGGACAGGCGGTTATCAGCCCCAGCATTTT.

The chain combines TRBV5-1 with TRBJ1-2; 12 bases match TRBD1. Per germline, CDR1 SGHRS and CDR2 YFSETQ. After removal of 2 bases from V and 8 bases from J, the junction contained 4 bases not matched to a gene. The CDR3 spans 14 residues. In DNA, the CDR3 is TGCGCCAGCAGCTTCGGGACAGGGGGCTCGGGCTACACCTTC. Translating gives CASSFGTGGSGYTF.

This chain links TRBV7-8 with TRBJ1-1; unclear D gene. Germline CDR1 is SGHVS and CDR2 is FQNEAQ. This CDR3 has 15 residues. With 5 bases removed from V and 1 base from J, the gap between germline ends came to 14 bases. The CDR3 loop is CASSPPGMANTEAFF. The CDR3 DNA sequence: TGTGCCAGCAGCCCCCCGGGGATGGCGAACACTGAAGCTTTCTTT.

The chain carries TRBV29-1 and TRBJ2-7, with D perhaps matching TRBD2 (6 bases). V gave up 8 bases and J gave up 1 base, with 12 bases separating them. The V gene's germline CDR1 is SQVTM and CDR2 ANQGSEA. CDR3 length: 12 amino acids. The CDR3 sequence is CSIGGMSYEQYF. As DNA, the CDR3 is TGCAGCATCGGAGGGATGTCCTACGAGCAGTACTTC.

V gene TRBV20-1 combines with J gene TRBJ1-5; 10 bases fit TRBD1. Trimming removed 3 bases from V and 9 bases from J; junction bases left unmatched: 11. From germline, CDR1 is DFQATT and CDR2 SNEGSKA (reference sequence). This CDR3 is 15 amino acids long. CDR3 sequence reads: CSASVSRTGGTPQHF. CDR3 DNA sequence: TGCAGTGCTAGTGTGTCCAGGACAGGGGGGACGCCCCAGCATTTT.

This rearrangement joins TRBV9 to TRBJ1-3; D ambiguous. CDR3 length: 15 amino acids. CDR1 and CDR2 from the germline V gene are SGDLS and YYNGEE. V was pared by 2 bases and J by 4 bases, with 13 bases between. The CDR3 DNA reads as TGTGCCAGCAGCGTCTTGGGTACAGCCGGAAACACCATATATTTT. Translation gives CASSVLGTAGNTIYF.

The J gene is TRBJ1-1, the V gene TRBV11-1; a weak D match, TRBD1 (5 bases). The germline V and J ends were trimmed by 7 bases and 5 bases, with 17 bases remaining between them. Germline V lookup: CDR1 SGHAT, CDR2 FQDESV (reference sequence). This CDR3 comprises 14 residues. CDR3 residues: CASIGQQGGTEAFF. In DNA form, the CDR3 reads TGTGCCAGCATCGGCCAGCAGGGTGGGACTGAAGCTTTCTTT.

The chain joins TRBV14 to TRBJ2-5, with a tentative D call TRBD1 (6 bases). Germline V gives CDR1 SGHDN, CDR2 FVKESK. This CDR3 comprises 16 residues. V lost 4 bases, J lost 5 bases, and 20 bases lay in between. CDR3 amino acids: CASSRGQPSRSETQYF. CDR3 sequence (DNA): TGTGCCAGCAGCCGGGGACAACCCTCCAGATCGGAGACCCAGTACTTC.

V usage is TRBV12-3 or TRBV12-4 and J usage is TRBJ1-2; D gene unclear. The germline V and J ends were trimmed by 3 bases and 5 bases, with 10 bases remaining between them. The CDR3 totals 13 residues. CDR3 sequence: CASSFGSGYGYTF. The DNA of the CDR3 is TGTGCCAGCAGTTTCGGGAGCGGTTATGGCTACACCTTC.

The CDR3: CSVEATGAINYGYTF. Written as DNA, the CDR3 is TGCAGCGTTGAAGCTACAGGGGCGATTAACTATGGCTACACCTTC. The chain joins TRBV29-1 to TRBJ1-2; the match to TRBD1 covers 7 bases. The CDR3 is 15 amino acids. V lost 1 base and J lost 1; bases outside the gene matches: 6. Per the germline V gene, CDR1 is SQVTM and CDR2 is ANQGSEA.

The chain uses TRBV14 and TRBJ2-1, with 9 bases matching TRBD2. Per germline, CDR1 SGHDN and CDR2 FVKESK. J was trimmed by 2 bases and V by 5 bases; bases with no gene match: 4. The CDR3 runs to 15 residues. The CDR3 region has the DNA TGTGCCAGCAGCAATAGCGGGGGCACCTACAATGAGCAGTTCTTC. This codes for CASSNSGGTYNEQFF.

The V and J genes are TRBV19 and TRBJ2-7, with 9 bases aligning to TRBD2. This CDR3 contains 14 residues. Germline loops: CDR1 LNHDA, CDR2 SQIVND (reference sequence). J lost 3 bases, V lost 6 bases, and 6 bases had no gene match. The CDR3 here is CASSQGSGGYEQYF. The CDR3 nucleotides are TGTGCCAGTAGCCAAGGTAGCGGGGGCTACGAGCAGTACTTC.

V and J are TRBV3-1 (or the pseudogene TRBV3-2) and TRBJ2-2; D is perhaps TRBD2 (5 bases). V was pared by 1 base and J by 6 bases, with 12 bases between. CDR3 length equals 15 residues. Germline V gives CDR1 LGHDT, CDR2 YNNKEL (reference sequence). Here the CDR3 DNA reads TGTGCCAGCAGCCAAGGGCTAGCCCCATCCGGGGAGCTGTTTTTT. Its protein is CASSQGLAPSGELFF.